This TCR beta chain emerged from a study of response to subunit inactivated influenza vaccine. Trimming took off 4 bases at V and 0 bases at J, with 15 bases between the two ends. Per germline, CDR1 SGHDN and CDR2 FVKESK. The CDR3 length is 16 residues. At least ten counts were recorded for this clonotype. TCRdb ran MiXCR on the RT-PCR reads and lists one entry per CDR3 protein. The sample includes some 180,000 distinct CDR3 sequences, nearly 9.5% of them seen just once. The chain links TRBV14 to TRBJ2-5, with D perhaps matching TRBD1 or TRBD2 (5 bases each). This TCR derives from a man aged 45 to 65 who received an inactivated influenza vaccine. This specimen was non-naive T cells sorted from PBMCs, taken on the day of vaccination. The CDR3 region is CASSPVRGRYQETQYF. The CDR3 nucleotides read TGTGCCAGCAGCCCTGTGAGGGGCCGATACCAAGAGACCCAGTACTTC.